This T cell receptor beta chain was found in a study of blood T cell repertoires in COVID-19. Overall study context: Specimens from acute and convalescent COVID-19 originated in the United States, Italy and Spain. Nucleic acid was either cDNA or gDNA, and it came from T cells, B-cell-depleted T cells, or PBMCs.

Per the germline V gene, CDR1 is MNHEY and CDR2 is SVGAGI. V dropped 2 bases and J dropped 1 base, with 11 bases sitting between them. This CDR3 comprises 15 residues. This clone is a singleton in its sample. As originally analysed: Amplification of reference gene primers provided the estimated nucleated cell counts. Generated by immunoSEQ multiplex PCR, the TCRdb table keeps only in-frame clones and is missing some. Clone size and V and J calls were adopted from that table, with D and trimming inferred from the DNA. The profile shows around 250,000 clones, approximately 88% of them singletons. It was during active infection that Seattle patients were enrolled and then longitudinally followed.

Material for sequencing was peripheral blood. The origin of this receptor is a woman in her sixties or seventies with COVID-19, enrolled during active disease. The genes are TRBV6-5 and TRBJ1-1, with TRBD1 as a possible D gene (5 bases). The CDR3 protein is CASSYRSGQNTEAFF. CDR3 bases: TGTGCCAGCAGTTACCGGAGTGGACAGAACACTGAAGCTTTCTTT.